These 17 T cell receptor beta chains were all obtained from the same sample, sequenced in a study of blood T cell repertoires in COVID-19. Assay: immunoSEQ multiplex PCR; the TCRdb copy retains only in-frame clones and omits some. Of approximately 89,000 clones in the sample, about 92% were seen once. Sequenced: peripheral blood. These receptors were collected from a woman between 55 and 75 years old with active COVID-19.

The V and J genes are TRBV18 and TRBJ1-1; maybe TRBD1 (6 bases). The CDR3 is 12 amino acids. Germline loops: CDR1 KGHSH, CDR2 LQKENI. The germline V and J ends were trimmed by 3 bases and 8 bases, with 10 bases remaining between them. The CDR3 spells CASSPGQPEAFF. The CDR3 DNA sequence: TGTGCCAGCTCACCCGGACAGCCCGAAGCTTTCTTT.

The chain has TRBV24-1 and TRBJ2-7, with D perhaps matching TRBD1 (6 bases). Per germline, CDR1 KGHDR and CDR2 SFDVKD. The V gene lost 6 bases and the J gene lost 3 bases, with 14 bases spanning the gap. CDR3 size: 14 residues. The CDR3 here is CATSSGQHNYEQYF. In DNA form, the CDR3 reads TGTGCCACCAGTTCCGGACAGCATAACTACGAGCAGTACTTC.

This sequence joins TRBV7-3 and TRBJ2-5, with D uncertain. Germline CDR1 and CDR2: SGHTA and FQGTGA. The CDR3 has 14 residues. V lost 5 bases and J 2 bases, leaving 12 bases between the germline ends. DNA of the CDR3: TGTGCCAGCAGCGCCGATCGGGTACAAGAGACCCAGTACTTC. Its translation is CASSADRVQETQYF.

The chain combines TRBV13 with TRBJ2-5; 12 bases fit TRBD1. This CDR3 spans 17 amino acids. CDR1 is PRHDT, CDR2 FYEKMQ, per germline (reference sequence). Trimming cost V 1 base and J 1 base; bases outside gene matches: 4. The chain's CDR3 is CASSLEGQGAGQETQYF. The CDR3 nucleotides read TGTGCCAGCAGCTTAGAGGGACAGGGGGCAGGCCAAGAGACCCAGTACTTC.

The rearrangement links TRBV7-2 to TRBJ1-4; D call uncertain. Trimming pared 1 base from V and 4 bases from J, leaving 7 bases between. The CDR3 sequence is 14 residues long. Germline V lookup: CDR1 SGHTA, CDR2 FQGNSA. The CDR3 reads CASSLGGYNEKLFF. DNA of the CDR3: TGTGCCAGCAGCTTAGGCGGATATAATGAAAAACTGTTTTTT. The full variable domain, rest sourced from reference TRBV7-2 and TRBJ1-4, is GAGVSQSPSNKVTEKGKDVELRCDPISGHTALYWYRQSLGQGLEFLIYFQGNSAPDKSGLPSDRFSAERTGGSVSTLTIQRTQQEDSAVYLCASSLGGYNEKLFFGSGTQLSVL.

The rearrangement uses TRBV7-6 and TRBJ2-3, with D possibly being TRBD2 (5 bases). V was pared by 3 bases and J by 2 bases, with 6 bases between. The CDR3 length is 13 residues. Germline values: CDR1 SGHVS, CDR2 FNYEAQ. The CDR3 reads CASSFGLTDTQYF. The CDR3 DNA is TGTGCCAGCAGCTTTGGACTCACAGATACGCAGTATTTT.

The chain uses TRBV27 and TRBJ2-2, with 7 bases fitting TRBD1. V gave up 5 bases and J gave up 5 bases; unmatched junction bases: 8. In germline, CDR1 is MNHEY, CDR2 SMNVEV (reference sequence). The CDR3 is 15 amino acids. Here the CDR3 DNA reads TGTGCCAGCAGTATTAGACAGGGTTGGACCGGGGAGCTGTTTTTT. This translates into CASSIRQGWTGELFF.

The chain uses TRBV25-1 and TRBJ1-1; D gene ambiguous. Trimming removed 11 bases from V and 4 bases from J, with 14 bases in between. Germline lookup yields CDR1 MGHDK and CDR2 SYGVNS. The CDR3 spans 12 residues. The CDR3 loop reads CASRELGTEAFF. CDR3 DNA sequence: TGTGCCTCCCGGGAGCTGGGCACTGAAGCTTTCTTT.

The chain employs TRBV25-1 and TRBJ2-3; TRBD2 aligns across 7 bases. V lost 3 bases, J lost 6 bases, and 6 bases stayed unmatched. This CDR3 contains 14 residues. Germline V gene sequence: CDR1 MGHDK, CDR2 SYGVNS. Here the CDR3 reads CASSEFAGEDTQYF. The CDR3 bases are TGTGCCAGCAGTGAGTTTGCGGGGGAGGATACGCAGTATTTT.

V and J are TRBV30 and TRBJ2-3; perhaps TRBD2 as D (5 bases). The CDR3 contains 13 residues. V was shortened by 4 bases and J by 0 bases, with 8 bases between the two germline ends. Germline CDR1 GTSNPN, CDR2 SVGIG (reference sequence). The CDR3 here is CAWKTTSTDTQYF. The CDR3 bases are TGTGCCTGGAAGACTACCAGCACAGATACGCAGTATTTT. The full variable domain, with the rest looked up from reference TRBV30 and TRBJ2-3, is SQTIHQWPATLVQPVGSPLSLECTVEGTSNPNLYWYRQAAGRGLQLLFYSVGIGQISSEVPQNLSASRPQDRQFILSSKKLLLSDSGFYLCAWKTTSTDTQYFGPGTRLTVL.

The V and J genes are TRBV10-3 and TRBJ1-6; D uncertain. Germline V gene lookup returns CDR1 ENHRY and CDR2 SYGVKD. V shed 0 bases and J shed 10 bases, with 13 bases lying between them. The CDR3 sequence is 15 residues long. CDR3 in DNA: TGTGCCATCAGTGAGTCGGTTCTCTTCGGGTCACCCCTCCACTTT. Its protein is CAISESVLFGSPLHF.

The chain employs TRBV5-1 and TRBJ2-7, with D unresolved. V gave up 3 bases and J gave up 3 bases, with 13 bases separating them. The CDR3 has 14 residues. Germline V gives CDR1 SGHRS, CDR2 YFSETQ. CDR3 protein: CASSSLHTNYEQYF. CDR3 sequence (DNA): TGCGCCAGCAGCTCCTTACACACTAACTACGAGCAGTACTTC. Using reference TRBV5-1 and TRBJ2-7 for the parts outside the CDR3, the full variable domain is KAGVTQTPRYLIKTRGQQVTLSCSPISGHRSVSWYQQTPGQGLQFLFEYFSETQRNKGNFPGRFSGRQFSNSRSEMNVSTLELGDSALYLCASSSLHTNYEQYFGPGTRLTVT.

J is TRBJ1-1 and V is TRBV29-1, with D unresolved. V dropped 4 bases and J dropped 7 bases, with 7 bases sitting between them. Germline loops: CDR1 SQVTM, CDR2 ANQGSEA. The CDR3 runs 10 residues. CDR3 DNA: TGCAGCGTTGCAAGAGTTGAAGCTTTCTTT. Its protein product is CSVARVEAFF.

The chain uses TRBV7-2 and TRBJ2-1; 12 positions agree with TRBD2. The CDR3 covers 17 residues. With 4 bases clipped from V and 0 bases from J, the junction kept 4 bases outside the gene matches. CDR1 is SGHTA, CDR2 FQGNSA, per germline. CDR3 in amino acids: CASSSRLAGASYNEQFF. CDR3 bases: TGTGCCAGCAGCTCCAGACTAGCGGGGGCCTCCTACAATGAGCAGTTCTTC. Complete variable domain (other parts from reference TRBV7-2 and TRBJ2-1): GAGVSQSPSNKVTEKGKDVELRCDPISGHTALYWYRQSLGQGLEFLIYFQGNSAPDKSGLPSDRFSAERTGGSVSTLTIQRTQQEDSAVYLCASSSRLAGASYNEQFFGPGTRLTVL.

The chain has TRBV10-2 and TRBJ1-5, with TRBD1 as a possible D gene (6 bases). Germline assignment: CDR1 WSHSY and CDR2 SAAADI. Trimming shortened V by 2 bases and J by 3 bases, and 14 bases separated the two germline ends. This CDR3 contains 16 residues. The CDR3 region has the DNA TGCGCCAGCAGTGAGGTTGGGGGCGAATACAATCAGCCCCAGCATTTT. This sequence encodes CASSEVGGEYNQPQHF.

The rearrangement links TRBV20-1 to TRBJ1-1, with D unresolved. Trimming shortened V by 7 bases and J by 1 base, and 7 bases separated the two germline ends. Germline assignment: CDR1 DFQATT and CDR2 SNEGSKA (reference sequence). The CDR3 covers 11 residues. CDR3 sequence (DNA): TGCAGTGTTTCAGGGAACACTGAAGCTTTCTTT. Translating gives CSVSGNTEAFF.

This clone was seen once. CDR3 nucleotides: TGTGCCAGCACACGGGTGGGGGGAGCCGGGGCCAACGTCCTGACTTTC. Its translation is CASTRVGGAGANVLTF. The rearrangement links TRBV2 to TRBJ2-6; tentatively, D is TRBD2 (6 bases). CDR3 size: 16 residues. Germline CDR1 and CDR2: SNHLY and FYNNEI. V was shortened by 7 bases and J by 4 bases, with 17 bases between the two germline ends.